The rows below give T cell receptor beta chains drawn from one sample of a study of CD8+CD57+ T cells in acquired aplastic anemia. Each CDR3 protein is one row after TCRdb ran MiXCR on the reads. The sample shows approximately 250,000 distinct CDR3 sequences, roughly 82% of them seen only once. Sequencing input: sorted CD4+, CD8+, or CD8+CD57+ T cells (not recorded which) from PBMCs. The receptors were gathered from a human donor with aplastic anemia. CDR3s include the opening cysteine and the closing phenylalanine or tryptophan. D genes are given only for firm matches. Clone size is stated in some rows and not others, as once, few, many or a class when expanded.

size,V,D,J,DNA,CDR3
-,TRBV2,-,TRBJ2-1,TGTGCCAGCGGCTTCACTCCGCTCGATGAGCAGTTCTTC,CASGFTPLDEQFF
-,TRBV7-6,-,TRBJ2-3,TGTGCCAGCAGCTTAGCGGGGGGTGCCGCTACGGAGTATTTT,CASSLAGGAATEYF
few,TRBV19,TRBD1,TRBJ2-7,TGTGCCAGTAGTACCGGGACAGGGGGCTACGAGCAGTACTTC,CASSTGTGGYEQYF
-,TRBV9,-,TRBJ2-5,TGTGCCACCAGCGTAGGGTCACAGACACAGACTTTTTACTTC,CATSVGSQTQTFYF
-,TRBV7-3,-,TRBJ2-7,TGTGCCAGCAGCTTAAGCCACGGCCTAAAACACGCGCAGTACTTC,CASSLSHGLKHAQYF
-,TRBV7-9,-,TRBJ2-1,TGTGCCAGCAGCTTGCAGAGGGACGGGCGGATCTATGGCCGGTTCTTC,CASSLQRDGRIYGRFF
-,TRBV7-9,-,TRBJ1-2,TGTGCCAGCAGCTCGGGACCAACCCACTATGGCTACACCTTC,CASSSGPTHYGYTF
once,TRBV5-4,TRBD2,TRBJ2-1,TGTGCCAGCAGCTACCTAGGCAGCGGGGGGAGCGATGAGCAGTTCTTC,CASSYLGSGGSDEQFF
once,TRBV7-8,-,TRBJ2-7,TGTGCCAGCAGCTTAGCGCGAGGTAACGATACGCAGTACTTC,CASSLARGNDTQYF
-,TRBV29-1,TRBD1,TRBJ1-2,TGCAGCGTTGAACTGACAGGGGACTATGGCTACACCTTC,CSVELTGDYGYTF
-,TRBV9,-,TRBJ2-3,-,CASSLWGLRARDYF
many,TRBV7-9,-,TRBJ2-5,-,CAGQGARETQYFGF
few,TRBV5-8,-,TRBJ2-3,TGTGCCAGCAGCCCCCTAGGGGCAGATACGCAGTATTTT,CASSPLGADTQYF
-,TRBV7-9,-,TRBJ1-1,TGTGCCAGCAGCAGAGATAGGGGCCTGAACACTGGGGCTTTCTTT,CASSRDRGLNTGAFF
-,TRBV7-8,TRBD2,TRBJ2-3,TGTGCCAGCGGCTTAGCGGGAGGACATGATCAGTATTTT,CASGLAGGHDQYF
few,TRBV7-2,TRBD2,TRBJ2-3,TGTGCCAGCAGCTCTCTAGCGGGAGGGGACACAGATACGCAGTATTTT,CASSSLAGGDTDTQYF
-,TRBV11-3,-,TRBJ1-5,TGTGCCAGCAGCTTAGGTCTGACAGCCCAGCATTTT,CASSLGLTAQHF
-,TRBV9,-,TRBJ2-3,TGTGCCAGCAGCGTAGCAGGGGATCCCGAGAATCACTATTTT,CASSVAGDPENHYF
few,TRBV6-5,TRBD1,TRBJ2-1,TGTGCCAGCAGGGAAGGACAGGATGAGCAGTTCTTC,CASREGQDEQFF
-,TRBV2,-,TRBJ1-5,TGTGCCAGCAGTGTAGGGGTCTCGAGAGATCAGTCCCAGCATTTT,CASSVGVSRDQSQHF
-,TRBV7-8,-,TRBJ2-1,TGTGCCAGCAGCTTAGCGGGAGGCCCCGATAGGCATGATCAGTTCTTC,CASSLAGGPDRHDQFF
-,TRBV7-6,-,TRBJ2-3,TGTGCCAGCAGCTTAGCCCACGGGCCCAAAACGCAGTATTTT,CASSLAHGPKTQYF
-,TRBV7-2,TRBD1,TRBJ2-3,TGTGCCAGCAGGCGGGCAGGGGGCCTCAGCACAGATACGCAGTATTTT,CASRRAGGLSTDTQYF
-,TRBV19,-,TRBJ1-2,TGTGCCAGTAGTATTGGGGCAGAAACCGTTTATACCTTC,CASSIGAETVYTF
few,TRBV7-4,-,TRBJ2-3,-,CASSVASGTEYF
-,TRBV2,-,TRBJ1-1,TGTGCCAGCAGTGAAGAGCTGGGGGGAGCCTCCGAGGCGTACTTC,CASSEELGGASEAYF
-,TRBV11-3,-,TRBJ1-6,TGTGCCAGCAGCTTGGAGAGGGACGCCCTCCACTTT,CASSLERDALHF
-,TRBV9,TRBD2,TRBJ2-5,TGTGCCAGCAGCTCTAGGGCGGGGGGGCTACAAGAGACCCAGTACTTC,CASSSRAGGLQETQYF
few,TRBV11-1,-,TRBJ2-6,TGTGCCAGCAGCCTCGGGAGCTCTGGGGCCACTGTCCTGACTTTC,CASSLGSSGATVLTF
-,TRBV9,-,TRBJ2-1,TGTGCCAGCAGTGAGTCGGCTTCTCCCAATGAGCAGTTCTTC,CASSESASPNEQFF
few,TRBV7-2,-,TRBJ2-1,TGTGCCAGCAGCTTGACAGGTGGCGCCAACTATGGCTACTTC,CASSLTGGANYGYF
-,TRBV7-8,-,TRBJ2-1,TGTGCCAGCAGGGCTAGTCGGTTCTACAATGAGCAGTTCTTC,CASRASRFYNEQFF
few,TRBV15,-,TRBJ2-7,TGTGCCACCAGCAGAGATTCTGAGCAAGACGAGCAGTACTTC,CATSRDSEQDEQYF
-,TRBV24-1,TRBD2,TRBJ2-1,TGTGACACCGGGACTAGCGGGAGGAGGGATGGGCAGTTCTTC,CDTGTSGRRDGQFF
few,TRBV9,-,TRBJ1-1,TGTGCCAGCAGTGTCGACCTGACCGCGAACACTGAAGCTTTCTTT,CASSVDLTANTEAFF
-,TRBV7-8,TRBD2,TRBJ2-1,TGTGCCAGCAGCCACCCGGCCAGGGACTATGATGACACGTTCTTC,CASSHPARDYDDTFF
-,TRBV7-2,-,TRBJ2-7,TGTGCCAGCAGCTTAGCAGCGACGACATACGAGCAGTACTTC,CASSLAATTYEQYF
-,TRBV7-2,-,TRBJ2-1,TGTGCCAGCAACCCGGACAGAAGCTCCTACGAGCAGTACTTCTTC,CASNPDRSSYEQYFF
-,TRBV15,-,TRBJ2-7,TGTGCCACCAGCTTAGTGTGCAGCCACGATACGCAGTACTTC,CATSLVCSHDTQYF
-,TRBV5-4,-,TRBJ2-2,TGTGCCAGCAGCGTAGGAGCGGGGGAGCTGTTTTTT,CASSVGAGELFF
few,TRBV7-3,-,TRBJ2-3,TGTGCCAGCTCAATACAGGCCAACGCCGTTGAACACTATTTT,CASSIQANAVEHYF
-,TRBV2,-,TRBJ2-1,TGTGCCAGCAGAGATGGGCTAGCGCGAGAGCAGTTCTTC,CASRDGLAREQFF
-,TRBV18,-,TRBJ1-2,TGTGCCAGCTCACCACCGTCGTCAGCAGGAAACACCTTC,CASSPPSSAGNTF
few,TRBV4-1,-,TRBJ1-3,TGCGCCAGCAGCCCGAATGTGGGGTCTGGAAACACCATATATTTT,CASSPNVGSGNTIYF
-,TRBV7-6,-,TRBJ2-5,TGTGCCAGCACCCGAGGCAGCGTCCCCGGGCTGTGCTACTTC,CASTRGSVPGLCYF
-,TRBV7-8,-,TRBJ2-1,TGTGCCAGCGGGGACAAGCCCACAGATACGCAGTTCTTC,CASGDKPTDTQFF
-,TRBV29-1,-,TRBJ2-7,TGCAGCGTTGAAGATGCGGCTGGCAACGAGCAGTACTTC,CSVEDAAGNEQYF
-,TRBV12-3/TRBV12-4,-,TRBJ2-3,TGTGCCAGCAGTTCTGAGACTAGACAGAATGAGCAGTTT,CASSSETRQNEQF
-,TRBV7-6,-,TRBJ2-3,TGTGCCAGCAGTTTGGACGGAGCACTTTCACCCCTCTACTTT,CASSLDGALSPLYF